The next 5 T cell receptor beta chains were all read from a single sample in a study of human T cells and chemical hapten exposure. Time point denoted: pre-sensitization, week 0. Treatment described: therapeutic diphenylcyclopropenone sensitization with weekly scalp DPC. TCRdb processed the RACE reads anew with MiXCR; each CDR3 protein has one entry. Among around 350,000 distinct CDR3 sequences listed, around 5% were seen once. Sample: whole blood, taken in connection with sensitization to the hapten diphenylcyclopropenone (DPC). The receptors derive from a young woman with alopecia areata. Some clones in this sample may be carry-over from other donors' samples.

This clonotype was counted at least ten times. The gene calls are TRBV7-9 and TRBJ2-3; possible D gene TRBD2, 6 bases. The CDR3 runs 16 residues. CDR1 SEHNR and CDR2 FQNEAQ come from the germline V gene (reference sequence). Trimming pared 0 bases from V and 1 base from J, leaving 11 bases between. The CDR3 DNA sequence: TGTGCCAGCAGCTTAGCCGGCGGGGCGCGCACAGATACGCAGTATTTT. Translating it yields CASSLAGGARTDTQYF.

The gene calls are TRBV12-3 or TRBV12-4 and TRBJ2-1; no clear D. V shed 3 bases and J shed 3 bases, with 18 bases lying between them. The CDR3 has 17 amino acids. The CDR3 region has the DNA TGTGCCAGCAGTTTCCCCCCAAATCTAGGAATCTACAATGAGCAGTTCTTC. It translates to CASSFPPNLGIYNEQFF.

This clonotype was counted between two and nine times. CDR3 loop: CASSFQIRTDSTDTQYF. The CDR3 nucleotides are TGTGCCAGCAGCTTCCAAATTCGGACGGATAGCACAGATACGCAGTATTTT. The rearrangement links TRBV7-2 to TRBJ2-3; D ambiguous. This CDR3 is 17 amino acids long. Trimming removed 3 bases from V and 0 bases from J, with 16 bases in between. Per germline, CDR1 SGHTA and CDR2 FQGNSA.

This clonotype showed up many times. This rearrangement joins TRBV20-1 to TRBJ2-3, with 9 bases identical to TRBD2. The V and J ends lost 3 bases and 0 bases, in that order; junction bases with no gene match: 7. Per the germline V gene, CDR1 is DFQATT and CDR2 is SNEGSKA (reference sequence). CDR3 size: 16 residues. This CDR3 reads CSASMGGGDSTDTQYF. In DNA form, the CDR3 reads TGCAGTGCTAGTATGGGCGGGGGGGATAGCACAGATACGCAGTATTTT.

The chain joins TRBV24-1 to TRBJ1-4; 8 bases line up with TRBD1. CDR1 KGHDR and CDR2 SFDVKD come from the germline V gene. V lost 4 bases to trimming and J lost 8 bases; unmatched junction nucleotides: 11. The CDR3 has 16 amino acids. The CDR3 DNA follows: TGTGCCACCAGTGACCCGCCCCGGACAGGGAGCGAAAAACTGTTTTTT. Translated, it gives CATSDPPRTGSEKLFF.